These 21 T cell receptor beta chains came from one sample sequenced in a study of control samples from healthy donors and cancer patients. TCRdb's table, derived via immunoSEQ multiplex PCR, lists solely in-frame clones and lacks some. This table has about 130,000 clones, over 85% appearing once. Sequencing was carried out using blood. The receptors were gathered from a man between 18 and 35 years old in good health.

The chain uses TRBV6-5 and TRBJ2-7, with D possibly matching TRBD1 (6 bases). Per germline, CDR1 MNHEY and CDR2 SVGAGI. The CDR3 extends over 13 amino acids. V lost 5 bases and J 5 bases, leaving 13 bases between the germline ends. The CDR3 sequence: CASSRNRDHEQYF. Here the CDR3 DNA reads TGTGCCAGCAGTCGTAACAGGGACCACGAGCAGTACTTC.

The rearrangement joins TRBV9 to TRBJ2-5; no reliable D call. CDR3 length: 14 amino acids. From germline, CDR1 is SGDLS and CDR2 YYNGEE. V was shortened by 3 bases and J by 1 base, with 10 bases between the two germline ends. The CDR3 is CASSADTSQETQYF. Here the CDR3 DNA reads TGTGCCAGCAGCGCCGACACCTCCCAAGAGACCCAGTACTTC. Looking up the rest from reference TRBV9 and TRBJ2-5 gives the full variable domain: DSGVTQTPKHLITATGQRVTLRCSPRSGDLSVYWYQQSLDQGLQFLIQYYNGEERAKGNILERFSAQQFPDLHSELNLSSLELGDSALYFCASSADTSQETQYFGPGTRLLVL.

The rearrangement links TRBV7-2 to TRBJ1-4; no clear D gene. The CDR3 is 15 amino acids. Trimming left V 5 bases short and J 3 bases short, with 13 bases between. Germline CDR1 and CDR2: SGHTA and FQGNSA. CDR3 nucleotide sequence: TGTGCCAGCAGCCAGTGGAGGTTCTCTAATGAAAAACTGTTTTTT. Translated, it gives CASSQWRFSNEKLFF.

Comments on this clone: The final CDR3 position lacks the conserved phenylalanine or tryptophan, pointing to a likely read error. It is unclear where the CDR3 begins or ends on the DNA, so no DNA is shown, and the CDR3 is as TCRdb lists it. CDR3 residues: CASSRSPR. The chain links TRBV18 to TRBJ2-6. The germline V gene has CDR1 KGHSH and CDR2 LQKENI. The CDR3 totals 8 residues, both ends included.

The chain recombines TRBV9 with TRBJ1-5, with D possibly being TRBD1 (5 bases). CDR3 size: 15 residues. Trimming removed 3 bases at V and 3 bases at J, with 13 bases between. Germline assignment: CDR1 SGDLS and CDR2 YYNGEE. CDR3 DNA: TGTGCCAGCAGCGATTCCCCCAGGGACAATCAGCCCCAGCATTTT. Its translation: CASSDSPRDNQPQHF.

The chain recombines TRBV5-4 with TRBJ1-1; D is perhaps TRBD1 (6 bases). The CDR3 is 15 amino acids. The V end was cut by 4 bases, the J end by 0 bases, with 13 bases between. Looked up from germline, CDR1 is SGHNT and CDR2 is YYREEE (reference sequence). The CDR3 region has the DNA TGTGCCAGCAGCGATATAGGGGGGCTGAACACTGAAGCTTTCTTT. Amino acid sequence: CASSDIGGLNTEAFF.

This clone was observed a handful of times. The chain links TRBV5-1 to TRBJ1-1, with 9 bases aligning to TRBD1. The CDR3 spans 15 residues. V dropped 2 bases and J dropped 0; count of bases not matched to a gene: 2. Per the germline V gene, CDR1 is SGHRS and CDR2 is YFSETQ. The CDR3 reads CASSFTGGLNTEAFF. The CDR3, as DNA: TGCGCCAGCAGCTTTACAGGGGGCCTGAACACTGAAGCTTTCTTT.

The genes are TRBV30 and TRBJ2-1, with TRBD2 matching 15 bases. V lost 6 bases, J lost 0 bases, and 6 bases stayed unmatched. The CDR3 is 17 amino acids. The germline CDR1 and CDR2 sequences are GTSNPN and SVGIG (reference sequence). CDR3 coding DNA: TGTGCCTGCCACGGACTAGCGGGGGGGAGCTCCTACAATGAGCAGTTCTTC. Translated: CACHGLAGGSSYNEQFF. Full variable domain (rest looked up from reference TRBV30 and TRBJ2-1): SQTIHQWPATLVQPVGSPLSLECTVEGTSNPNLYWYRQAAGRGLQLLFYSVGIGQISSEVPQNLSASRPQDRQFILSSKKLLLSDSGFYLCACHGLAGGSSYNEQFFGPGTRLTVL.

This clone was seen only once. DNA of the CDR3: TGTGCCAGTAAGGCCCGGACAGGGGGAGTCTATCCTTATGGCTACACCTTC. It translates to CASKARTGGVYPYGYTF. This rearrangement joins TRBV19 to TRBJ1-2, with 10 bases aligning to TRBD1. V shed 7 bases, J shed 5 bases, and the junction held 16 bases outside the gene matches. The germline CDR1 and CDR2 sequences are LNHDA and SQIVND (reference sequence). This CDR3 comprises 17 residues.

The J gene is TRBJ1-2, the V gene TRBV4-1; 10 bases line up with TRBD1. The V gene end was trimmed by 3 bases and the J gene end by 3 bases; junction bases not matched to a gene: 13. CDR3 size: 18 residues. Germline V lookup: CDR1 MGHRA, CDR2 YSYEKL. The CDR3 region is CASSHLILRQGADYGYTF. The CDR3 DNA reads as TGCGCCAGCAGCCATCTCATACTGAGACAGGGGGCCGACTATGGCTACACCTTC.

V gene TRBV6-5 combines with J gene TRBJ2-7; 10 bases map to TRBD1. Germline CDR1 MNHEY, CDR2 SVGAGI. The J segment lost 3 bases and the V segment lost 6 bases, leaving 8 bases of the junction unmatched. This CDR3 contains 15 residues. The CDR3 DNA follows: TGTGCCAGCAGCACCAGGACAGGGGGGTTCTACGAGCAGTACTTC. Translation: CASSTRTGGFYEQYF.

This clone was observed once. The gene calls are TRBV6-4 and TRBJ1-1, with D uncertain. CDR1 is MRHNA and CDR2 is SNTAGT in the germline V gene. This CDR3 comprises 13 residues. Deletions cut 6 bases from V and 5 bases from J, with 13 bases between. The CDR3 coding sequence is TGTGCCAGCAGCGCGAACGGCGGAACTGAAGCTTTCTTT. Translating it yields CASSANGGTEAFF.

The V and J genes are TRBV5-1 and TRBJ2-3; D not resolved. CDR1 SGHRS and CDR2 YFSETQ come from the germline V gene. CDR3 length equals 13 residues. V lost 4 bases and J 5 bases, leaving 11 bases between the germline ends. CDR3 DNA sequence: TGCGCCAGCAGCATCCGTGGTGGAGATACGCAGTATTTT. This translates into CASSIRGGDTQYF.

V and J are TRBV19 and TRBJ2-7; D is perhaps TRBD2 (7 bases). This CDR3 contains 14 residues. Trimming cost V 3 bases and J 5 bases, with 14 bases left between them. The germline V gene encodes CDR1 LNHDA and CDR2 SQIVND (reference sequence). CDR3 loop: CASSIEGGEDEQYF. CDR3 DNA: TGTGCCAGTAGTATCGAAGGGGGGGAGGACGAGCAGTACTTC. Filled out from reference TRBV19 and TRBJ2-7, the complete variable domain reads DGGITQSPKYLFRKEGQNVTLSCEQNLNHDAMYWYRQDPGQGLRLIYYSQIVNDFQKGDIAEGYSVSREKKESFPLTVTSAQKNPTAFYLCASSIEGGEDEQYFGPGTRLTVT.

The chain combines TRBV7-9 with TRBJ2-1; D call uncertain. The CDR3 totals 15 residues. Germline CDR1 and CDR2: SEHNR and FQNEAQ (reference sequence). Trimming cost V 2 bases and J 4 bases, with 12 bases left between them. DNA of the CDR3: TGTGCCAGCAGCTTATCGGTAGGGAAGTACAATGAGCAGTTCTTC. It translates to CASSLSVGKYNEQFF.

The rearrangement links TRBV9 to TRBJ1-2; 7 bases agree with TRBD1. The CDR3 sequence is 14 residues long. J gave up 4 bases and V 4 bases, and 7 bases lay outside the gene matches. CDR1 is SGDLS, CDR2 YYNGEE, per germline. The CDR3, as DNA: TGTGCCAGCAGCCCTGTGGGACAGACCTATGGCTACACCTTC. Amino acid sequence: CASSPVGQTYGYTF.

The V gene is TRBV30, the J gene TRBJ1-6; D not certain. V shed 2 bases and J shed 10 bases, with 12 bases lying between them. In germline, CDR1 is GTSNPN, CDR2 SVGIG (reference sequence). This CDR3 has 13 amino acids. In nucleotides, the CDR3 is TGTGCCTGGAGTCCACTTCTCGGATCACCCCTCCACTTT. Translating gives CAWSPLLGSPLHF.

This chain joins TRBV29-1 and TRBJ1-2; D is undetermined. The CDR3 has 18 amino acids. The germline V gene has CDR1 SQVTM and CDR2 ANQGSEA. The V end lost 8 bases, the J end lost 3 bases, and 31 bases lay between the germline ends. As DNA, the CDR3 is TGCAGCCCCAATATTCCGGATGGCAGAGAGGAATCGCACTATGGCTACACCTTC. Translated, it gives CSPNIPDGREESHYGYTF. The entire variable domain, with the rest obtained from reference TRBV29-1 and TRBJ1-2, is as follows: SAVISQKPSRDICQRGTSLTIQCQVDSQVTMMFWYRQQPGQSLTLIATANQGSEATYESGFVIDKFPISRPNLTFSTLTVSNMSPEDSSIYLCSPNIPDGREESHYGYTFGSGTRLTVV.

The rearrangement links TRBV11-2 to TRBJ2-7; a possible D gene is TRBD1 (5 bases). CDR3 length: 14 amino acids. Germline V CDR1 and CDR2: SGHAT, FQNNGV. Trimming shortened V by 2 bases and J by 2 bases, and 10 bases separated the two germline ends. The CDR3 DNA follows: TGTGCCAGCAGCTTATATCCAGGGACCTACGAGCAGTACTTC. Amino acids: CASSLYPGTYEQYF.

The chain has TRBV2 and TRBJ1-1; D gene uncertain. The CDR3 is made up of 13 amino acids. The germline CDR1 and CDR2 sequences are SNHLY and FYNNEI. V shed 3 bases and J shed 1 base, with 6 bases lying between them. CDR3 nucleotides: TGTGCCAGCAGTGATTTGGAGAACACTGAAGCTTTCTTT. It codes for CASSDLENTEAFF.

This rearrangement joins TRBV29-1 to TRBJ1-2; 7 nucleotides align to TRBD1. The length of the CDR3 is 14 residues. In germline, CDR1 is SQVTM, CDR2 ANQGSEA. The V gene end was trimmed by 4 bases and the J gene end by 7 bases; junction bases not matched to a gene: 12. The CDR3: CSVGNRGISPGYTF. DNA of the CDR3: TGCAGCGTTGGGAACAGGGGAATTAGCCCTGGCTACACCTTC.